The sequence of this TCR beta chain was determined in a study of blood T cell repertoires in COVID-19. About the study: Acute and convalescent COVID-19 specimens originated in the United States, Italy and Spain. Sample material is recorded as cDNA or gDNA derived from T cells, B-cell-depleted T cells, or PBMCs.

How the authors handled the data: Nucleated cell counts were estimated from reference gene primer amplification. Sequencing was performed with immunoSEQ multiplex PCR; in TCRdb, only in-frame clones are kept and a portion is missing. Clone size and the V and J calls come from that table; the DNA yielded D and trimming. The profile shows about 220,000 clones, more than 85% of them singletons. Sample: peripheral blood. This receptor was taken from a man aged 40-55 years with acute or convalescent COVID-19.

In DNA, the CDR3 is TGTGCCTGTTCGAAGGCGGGAGGCCACAATGAGCAGTTCTTC. Translation gives CACSKAGGHNEQFF. This chain connects TRBV30 to TRBJ2-1; 8 bases map to TRBD2. Germline V gene sequence: CDR1 GTSNPN, CDR2 SVGIG (reference sequence). The CDR3 consists of 14 residues. J lost 5 bases, V lost 6 bases, and 9 bases had no gene match.